This T cell receptor (beta chain) was captured in a study of T cells in Graves' hyperthyroidism and ophthalmopathy. Amplification yielded TCR beta CDR3 regions, with RNA transcripts as the source. TCR CDR3 regions were first amplified by RT-PCR with HTBI primers. MiXCR, run by TCRdb on the multiplex PCR reads, gives a single entry per CDR3 protein. The sample consists of hundreds of thousands of distinct CDR3 sequences, over 35% of them appearing once. Concerning this clonotype itself: Its antigen is not known.

Points from the study as a whole: Peripheral blood also featured most of the thyroid clonotypes expanded above 0.001.

With 6 bases removed from V and 4 bases from J, the gap between germline ends came to 18 bases. The germline V gene has CDR1 MNHNS and CDR2 SASEGT. The CDR3 is 15 amino acids. This chain links TRBV6-1 with TRBJ1-2, with D tentatively TRBD1 (6 bases). The receptor's source is a man younger than 35 with Graves' hyperthyroidism. Sequenced: blood. CDR3 sequence reads: CASSGDIGSLYGYTF. CDR3 bases: TGTGCCAGCAGCGGGGACATAGGGAGTCTCTATGGCTACACCTTC.